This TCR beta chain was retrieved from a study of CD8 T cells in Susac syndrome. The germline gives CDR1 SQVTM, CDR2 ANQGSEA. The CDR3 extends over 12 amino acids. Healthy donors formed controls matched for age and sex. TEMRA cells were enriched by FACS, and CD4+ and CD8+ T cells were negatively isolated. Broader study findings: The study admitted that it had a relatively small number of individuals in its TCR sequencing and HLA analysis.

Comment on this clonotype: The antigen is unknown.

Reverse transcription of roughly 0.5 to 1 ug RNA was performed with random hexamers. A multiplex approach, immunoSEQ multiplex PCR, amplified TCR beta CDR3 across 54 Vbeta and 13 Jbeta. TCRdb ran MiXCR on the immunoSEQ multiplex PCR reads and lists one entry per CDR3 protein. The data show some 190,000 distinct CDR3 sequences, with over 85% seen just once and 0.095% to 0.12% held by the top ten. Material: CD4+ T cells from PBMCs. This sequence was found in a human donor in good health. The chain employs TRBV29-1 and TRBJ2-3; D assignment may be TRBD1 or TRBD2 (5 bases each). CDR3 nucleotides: TGCAACGGCCGGGACCGCACAGATACGCAGTATTTT. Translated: CNGRDRTDTQYF.